Listed below are T cell receptor beta chains from one sample, sequenced in a study of preoperative IRX-2 immunotherapy in early breast cancer. Only in-frame clones appear in the TCRdb table, and some are missing; sequencing was by immunoSEQ multiplex PCR. Found here are around 39,000 clones, roughly 94% of them singletons; the top ten hold roughly 1.6%. Source: tumor tissue, taken after IRX-2 immunotherapy. These receptor sequences come from a human donor with breast cancer. CDR3s include the opening cysteine and the closing phenylalanine or tryptophan. Fields, in order: D gene, clone size, V gene, J gene, CDR3 protein, CDR3 DNA. The D gene is left open where the match is weak. Clone sizes are given selectively: once, few, many, or a class where the clone is expanded.

>TRBD2|-|TRBV18|TRBJ2-1
CASSPVASGAKGNEQFF
TGTGCCAGCTCACCAGTGGCTAGCGGAGCAAAAGGCAATGAGCAGTTCTTC
>-|-|TRBV9|TRBJ1-2
CASSVVAVPYGYTF
TGTGCCAGCAGCGTAGTAGCAGTCCCCTATGGCTACACCTTC
>-|-|TRBV30|TRBJ2-7
CAWSPQGGNEQYF
TGTGCCTGGAGCCCTCAAGGGGGTAATGAGCAGTACTTC
>-|-|TRBV10-2|TRBJ1-3
CASSGGGASAGNTIYF
TGCGCCAGCTCTGGCGGGGGGGCGTCGGCTGGAAACACCATATATTTT
>-|-|TRBV27|TRBJ2-5
CASSPHRSGIVETQYF
TGTGCCAGCAGCCCGCACCGAAGCGGTATAGTTGAGACCCAGTACTTC
>-|once|TRBV11-2|TRBJ1-4
CASRQPRGKEKLFF
TGTGCCAGCAGACAGCCACGGGGAAAGGAAAAACTGTTTTTT
>-|-|TRBV6-1|TRBJ2-3
CASSEGTVSTDTQYF
TGTGCCAGCAGTGAAGGGACAGTGAGCACAGATACGCAGTATTTT
>TRBD1|-|TRBV6-6|TRBJ1-2
CASNTDRVDGYTF
TGTGCCAGCAACACCGACAGGGTAGATGGCTACACCTTC
>-|-|TRBV23-1|TRBJ1-6
CASSQSRGVGNSPLHF
TGCGCCAGCAGTCAATCCCGGGGGGTAGGAAATTCACCCCTCCACTTT
>-|-|TRBV6-5|TRBJ1-1
CASFSLNTEAFF
TGTGCCAGTTTCTCTCTGAACACTGAAGCTTTCTTT
>TRBD2|-|TRBV7-2|TRBJ2-3
CASSPGGPGLRGLDTQYF
TGTGCCAGCAGTCCGGGCGGGCCGGGACTAAGAGGGTTAGATACGCAGTATTTT
>TRBD2|-|TRBV19|TRBJ2-1
CASSISGGGGYNEQFF
TGTGCCAGTAGTATTTCAGGCGGGGGAGGCTACAATGAGCAGTTCTTC
>-|-|TRBV19|TRBJ1-5
CASSIVGQYSNQPQHF
TGTGCCAGTAGTATAGTAGGACAGTATAGCAATCAGCCCCAGCATTTT
>TRBD1|-|TRBV5-1|TRBJ2-7
CASSFLTGGSYEQYF
TGCGCCAGCAGCTTCCTAACAGGGGGGTCCTACGAGCAGTACTTC
>TRBD1|-|TRBV6-5|TRBJ2-5
CASSRQGRETQYF
TGTGCCAGCAGTCGACAGGGGCGCGAGACCCAGTACTTC